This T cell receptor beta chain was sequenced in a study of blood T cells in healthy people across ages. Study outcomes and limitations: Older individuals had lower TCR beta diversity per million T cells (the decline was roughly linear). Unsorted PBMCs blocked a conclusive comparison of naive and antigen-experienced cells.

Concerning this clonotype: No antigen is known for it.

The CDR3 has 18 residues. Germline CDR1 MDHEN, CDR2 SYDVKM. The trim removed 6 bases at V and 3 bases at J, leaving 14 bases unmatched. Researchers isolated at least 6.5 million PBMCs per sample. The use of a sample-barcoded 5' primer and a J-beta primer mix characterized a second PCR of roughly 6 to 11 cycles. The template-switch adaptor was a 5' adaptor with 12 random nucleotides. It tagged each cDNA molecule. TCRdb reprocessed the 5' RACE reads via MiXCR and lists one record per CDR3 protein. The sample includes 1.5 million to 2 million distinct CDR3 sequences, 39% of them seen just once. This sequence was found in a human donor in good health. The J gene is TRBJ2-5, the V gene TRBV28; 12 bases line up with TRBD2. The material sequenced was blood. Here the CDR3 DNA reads TGTGCCAGCAGGCTCTGGAGGCTAGCGGGGGGGGGTGAAGAGACCCAGTACTTC. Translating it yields CASRLWRLAGGGEETQYF.